The T cell receptor beta chain under discussion was sequenced for a study of T-cell memory formation after mild COVID-19. Whole-study results and caveats: Day 15 to 85 contracting clones showed balanced CD4/CD8; day 15 to 37 expanders favored CD4+. Detection of some responders pre-infection suggested pre-existing cross-reactive memory T cells participated.

Trimming took 6 bases from V and 3 from J, leaving 20 bases between them. This CDR3 is 16 amino acids long. Each CDR3 protein gets one entry after TCRdb re-called the 5' RACE reads with MiXCR. The sample lists roughly 370,000 distinct CDR3 sequences; 15% to 20% were seen once. This clonotype was seen at least ten times. Its cognate antigen is unknown. The sequenced sample consisted of PBMCs or a T cell subset sorted from them (not recorded which). The sequence was collected from a man between 18 and 29 years old who had mild COVID-19 (a few samples of this study predate the infection). Cell type and time point are not known. V usage is TRBV12-3 or TRBV12-4 and J usage is TRBJ1-1; no clear D. As DNA, the CDR3 is TGTGCCAGCAGCCCCGGCCCCTCGGTTGGTGACACTGAAGCTTTCTTT. Translating gives CASSPGPSVGDTEAFF.